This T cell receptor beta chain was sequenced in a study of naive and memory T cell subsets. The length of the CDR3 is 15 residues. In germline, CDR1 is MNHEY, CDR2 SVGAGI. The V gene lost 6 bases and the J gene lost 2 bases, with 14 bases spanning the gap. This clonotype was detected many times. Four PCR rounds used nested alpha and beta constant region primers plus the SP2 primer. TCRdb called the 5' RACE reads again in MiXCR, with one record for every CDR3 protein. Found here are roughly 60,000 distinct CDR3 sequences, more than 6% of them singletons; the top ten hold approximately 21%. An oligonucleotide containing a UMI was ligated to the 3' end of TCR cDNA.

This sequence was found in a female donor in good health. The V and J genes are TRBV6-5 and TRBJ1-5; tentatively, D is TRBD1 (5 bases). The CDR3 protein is CASRLQGNGNQPQHF. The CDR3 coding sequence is TGTGCCAGCAGACTCCAGGGAAATGGCAATCAGCCCCAGCATTTT.